Each of the 21 T cell receptor beta chains below was sequenced from the same sample in a study of PD-L1 blockade in urothelial cancer. Time point reported: pretreatment peripheral blood. Profiled with immunoSEQ multiplex PCR; TCRdb holds only in-frame clones, not every one. The data contain approximately 90,000 clones, roughly 89% of them singletons. The sample consisted of PBMCs, taken around atezolizumab (anti-PD-L1) treatment. The receptors shown here come from a man aged 60 to 75 with urothelial cancer.

This rearrangement joins TRBV10-1 to TRBJ2-7; 8 positions agree with TRBD1. Germline lookup yields CDR1 WNHNN and CDR2 SYGVQD (reference sequence). V was clipped by 3 bases and J by 2 bases; unmatched bases: 0. There are 13 residues in the CDR3. The chain's CDR3 is CASSEQGAYEQYF. CDR3 coding DNA: TGCGCCAGCAGTGAACAGGGGGCCTACGAGCAGTACTTC.

The CDR3 sequence: CASRLAGGREQFF. As DNA, the CDR3 is TGTGCCAGCAGGCTAGCGGGAGGGCGAGAGCAGTTCTTC. The chain combines TRBV13 with TRBJ2-1, with 12 bases aligning to TRBD2. The CDR3 has 13 amino acids. Germline values: CDR1 PRHDT, CDR2 FYEKMQ (reference sequence). The ends lost 6 bases at V and 10 bases at J; junction bases unmatched: 4.

The chain couples TRBV5-1 to TRBJ2-3; D not certain. V lost 4 bases and J lost 2, with 11 bases in between. The CDR3 is 14 residues long. Germline V lookup: CDR1 SGHRS, CDR2 YFSETQ. CDR3 DNA: TGCGCCAGCAGCCCCTGGGCCAACACAGATACGCAGTATTTT. Its protein product is CASSPWANTDTQYF.

The chain has TRBV25-1 and TRBJ1-6; TRBD1 is a possible D gene (6 bases). Germline V gene sequence: CDR1 MGHDK, CDR2 SYGVNS. The CDR3 is 14 amino acids. V lost 6 bases and J 5 bases, leaving 11 bases between the germline ends. CDR3 protein: CASRADSDNSPLHF. As DNA, the CDR3 is TGTGCCAGCAGAGCGGACAGCGATAATTCACCCCTCCACTTT. The whole variable domain, remainder taken from reference TRBV25-1 and TRBJ1-6, is EADIYQTPRYLVIGTGKKITLECSQTMGHDKMYWYQQDPGMELHLIHYSYGVNSTEKGDLSSESTVSRIRTEHFPLTLESARPSHTSQYLCASRADSDNSPLHFGNGTRLTVT.

The V call is TRBV9, the J call TRBJ2-5, with 10 bases aligning to TRBD1. The CDR3 runs 16 residues. Unmatched junction bases numbered 6, after V lost 0 bases and J lost 4 bases. Germline assignment: CDR1 SGDLS and CDR2 YYNGEE. This CDR3 reads CASSVEGGTGAETQYF. CDR3 nucleotides: TGTGCCAGCAGCGTAGAAGGTGGGACAGGGGCAGAGACCCAGTACTTC.

The chain employs TRBV4-1 and TRBJ1-4, with D maybe TRBD1 (5 bases). This CDR3 region has 16 residues. The germline gives CDR1 MGHRA, CDR2 YSYEKL. Trimming stripped 4 bases from V and 0 bases from J, with 12 bases between. The CDR3 is CASSLEGGATNEKLFF. In nucleotides, the CDR3 is TGCGCCAGCAGCCTTGAGGGAGGGGCAACTAATGAAAAACTGTTTTTT.

V and J are TRBV28 and TRBJ2-5; TRBD2 matches 7 bases. The germline CDR1 and CDR2 sequences are MDHEN and SYDVKM. V shed 5 bases and J 4 bases; nucleotides not matched to a gene: 7. CDR3 length: 14 residues. CDR3 nucleotide sequence: TGTGCCAGCAGTCGCCGTCCGGGAGGAGAGACCCAGTACTTC. Translation: CASSRRPGGETQYF.

The V call is TRBV10-3, the J call TRBJ1-2; D remains ambiguous. Germline assignment: CDR1 ENHRY and CDR2 SYGVKD. This CDR3 has 12 amino acids. Trimming pared 3 bases from V and 7 bases from J, leaving 9 bases between. The CDR3: CAISELGSGYTF. The CDR3 DNA sequence: TGTGCCATCAGTGAACTAGGGAGTGGCTACACCTTC.

In its sample, this clone was seen a few times. The genes are TRBV18 and TRBJ1-2, with D maybe TRBD1 (6 bases). CDR1 KGHSH and CDR2 LQKENI come from the germline V gene. The V gene lost 2 bases and the J gene lost 0 bases, with 13 bases spanning the gap. The CDR3 contains 16 residues. The CDR3 DNA is TGTGCCAGCTCACCAGCCGGGACACTAGCTAACTATGGCTACACCTTC. Its protein is CASSPAGTLANYGYTF.

The chain is built from TRBV28 and TRBJ1-6; 7 nucleotides align to TRBD1. Germline CDR1 is MDHEN and CDR2 is SYDVKM. Trimming at V came to 6 bases and at J to 14 bases, leaving 13 bases not matched to a gene. The CDR3 has 14 residues. CDR3 loop: CASRQPSTGLALHF. The CDR3 DNA reads TGTGCCAGCAGACAACCTTCGACAGGGCTGGCCCTCCACTTT. Looking up the rest from reference TRBV28 and TRBJ1-6 gives the full variable domain: DVKVTQSSRYLVKRTGEKVFLECVQDMDHENMFWYRQDPGLGLRLIYFSYDVKMKEKGDIPEGYSVSREKKERFSLILESASTNQTSMYLCASRQPSTGLALHFGNGTRLTVT.

V and J are TRBV4-1 and TRBJ2-3; D ambiguous. This CDR3 comprises 13 residues. Germline V lookup: CDR1 MGHRA, CDR2 YSYEKL. V shed 3 bases and J shed 7 bases, with 11 bases lying between them. The CDR3 region is CASSQVGGNTQYF. The CDR3 coding sequence is TGCGCCAGCAGCCAGGTCGGCGGTAATACGCAGTATTTT.

This rearrangement joins TRBV5-6 to TRBJ1-5; D perhaps matches TRBD1 (5 bases). Trimming pared 5 bases from V and 4 bases from J, leaving 22 bases between. The CDR3 is 17 residues long. Germline CDR1 reads SGHDT; CDR2 reads YYEEEE. The chain's CDR3 is CASRPLGRGLGNQPQHF. In DNA form, the CDR3 reads TGTGCCAGCAGACCGTTGGGGCGGGGATTAGGAAATCAGCCCCAGCATTTT.

This chain connects TRBV9 to TRBJ2-5; 11 positions agree with TRBD2. This CDR3 has 15 residues. With 4 bases clipped from V and 2 bases from J, the junction kept 4 bases outside the gene matches. CDR1 and CDR2 from the germline V gene are SGDLS and YYNGEE. The CDR3 spells CASSILAGAQETQYF. The CDR3 nucleotides are TGTGCCAGCAGCATACTAGCGGGGGCACAAGAGACCCAGTACTTC.

The V call is TRBV18, the J call TRBJ1-4; 8 nucleotides match TRBD1. Germline V gives CDR1 KGHSH, CDR2 LQKENI. This CDR3 contains 16 residues. Trimming took 3 bases from V and 7 from J; bases not matched to a gene: 10. The chain's CDR3 is CASSPPEQGGGEKLFF. CDR3 coding DNA: TGTGCCAGCTCACCTCCTGAACAGGGGGGTGGTGAAAAACTGTTTTTT.

The chain carries TRBV28 and TRBJ2-1; D remains unclear. Trimming left V 5 bases short and J 0 bases short, with 11 bases between. The CDR3 extends over 15 amino acids. Germline CDR1 is MDHEN and CDR2 is SYDVKM. The CDR3 nucleotides read TGTGCCAGCAGTGCCTTAGATAGCTCCTACAATGAGCAGTTCTTC. Amino acid sequence: CASSALDSSYNEQFF.

The genes are TRBV6-6 and TRBJ2-3, with 12 bases matching TRBD2. There are 15 residues in the CDR3. Trimming removed 5 bases from V and 6 bases from J; junction bases left unmatched: 6. CDR1 is MNHNY and CDR2 is SVGAGI in the germline V gene (reference sequence). The CDR3 bases are TGTGCCAGCAGTGTGACTAGCGGGGGTGGTGATACGCAGTATTTT. Its translation: CASSVTSGGGDTQYF.

V usage is TRBV5-4 and J usage is TRBJ2-1; TRBD2 agrees at 11 bases. This CDR3 contains 16 residues. Germline trimming cut 0 bases from V and 3 bases from J; bases unmatched to any gene: 2. CDR1 and CDR2 from the germline V gene are SGHNT and YYREEE (reference sequence). This chain's CDR3 is CASSLAGLAGYNEQFF. The CDR3 bases are TGTGCCAGCAGCTTGGCCGGACTAGCGGGCTACAATGAGCAGTTCTTC.

This clone showed up just once. The J gene is TRBJ2-7, the V gene TRBV18; tentative D call: TRBD2 (6 bases). The germline CDR1 and CDR2 sequences are KGHSH and LQKENI. Trimming left V 5 bases short and J 5 bases short, with 16 bases between. The CDR3 is 14 residues long. CDR3 amino acids: CASSAGTDYNEQYF. Written as DNA, the CDR3 is TGTGCCAGCTCAGCGGGGACTGATTACAACGAGCAGTACTTC. Full variable domain (rest looked up from reference TRBV18 and TRBJ2-7): NAGVMQNPRHLVRRRGQEARLRCSPMKGHSHVYWYRQLPEEGLKFMVYLQKENIIDESGMPKERFSAEFPKEGPSILRIQQVVRGDSAAYFCASSAGTDYNEQYFGPGTRLTVT.

This sequence joins TRBV6-5 and TRBJ1-5; D unresolved. Germline CDR1 MNHEY, CDR2 SVGAGI. The CDR3 runs to 13 residues. V was cut by 4 bases and J by 5 bases, with 9 bases left in between. The CDR3 bases are TGTGCCAGCAGTTCCCAGGTAGATCAGCCCCAGCATTTT. Its protein is CASSSQVDQPQHF.

The V call is TRBV6-6, the J call TRBJ2-7, with a weak D call TRBD2 (6 bases). Deletions cut 6 bases from V and 4 bases from J, with 13 bases between. Germline V gene sequence: CDR1 MNHNY, CDR2 SVGAGI (reference sequence). This CDR3 contains 13 residues. CDR3 region: CASSKLRDYEQYF. For the CDR3, the DNA is TGTGCCAGCAGCAAATTGCGGGATTACGAGCAGTACTTC.

The chain recombines TRBV7-2 with TRBJ2-7; 11 bases align to TRBD1. The V and J ends lost 5 bases and 6 bases, in that order; junction bases with no gene match: 9. Per the germline V gene, CDR1 is SGHTA and CDR2 is FQGNSA. This CDR3 has 15 amino acids. The CDR3 DNA is TGTGCCAGCAGCCCCCCTGGACAGGGGGCGGCCGAGCAGTACTTC. Translated, it gives CASSPPGQGAAEQYF.